This T cell receptor beta chain came from a study of blood T cell repertoires in COVID-19. Study details: Acute and convalescent COVID-19 specimens originated in the United States, Italy and Spain. Sources were T cells, B-cell-depleted T cells, or PBMCs; the material itself was cDNA or gDNA.

The CDR3 has 15 residues. Trimming cost V 4 bases and J 2 bases; bases outside gene matches: 4. Germline V CDR1 and CDR2: SGHRS, YFSETQ. As handled by the study authors: Quantification of nucleated cells was approximated via reference gene primer amplification. Assay: immunoSEQ multiplex PCR; the TCRdb copy retains only in-frame clones and omits some. V and J calls and clone size follow that table, whereas D and trimming were derived from the DNA. The sample consists of 140,000 or so clones, approximately 80% of them appearing once. The sequence derives from a man between 60 and 75 years old with active or convalescent COVID-19. Material for sequencing was peripheral blood. The chain is built from TRBV5-1 and TRBJ2-3; 10 bases align to TRBD1. The CDR3 loop is CASSPDRGTTDTQYF. The CDR3, as DNA: TGCGCCAGCAGCCCGGACAGGGGGACCACAGATACGCAGTATTTT.